This T cell receptor (beta chain) appears in the sequencing data of a study of blood T cells in healthy people across ages. The junction had 3 bases not matched to a gene; V was cut back by 1 base and J by 4 bases. The CDR3 loop spans 13 amino acids. Germline V gene sequence: CDR1 SQVTM, CDR2 ANQGSEA. This clonotype was found many times. Combining a sample-barcoded 5' primer with a J-beta primer mix, a second PCR ran for 7 to 11 cycles. TCRdb processed the 5' RACE reads anew with MiXCR; each CDR3 protein has one entry. This sample has 1.5 million to 2 million distinct CDR3 sequences, with roughly 28% found just once.

This chain links TRBV29-1 with TRBJ1-2; TRBD1 aligns across 7 bases. This clonotype originated in a woman younger than 45 in good health. The sample taken for sequencing was blood. CDR3: CSVEGGGGYGYTF. CDR3 in DNA: TGCAGCGTTGAAGGAGGGGGCGGCTATGGCTACACCTTC.